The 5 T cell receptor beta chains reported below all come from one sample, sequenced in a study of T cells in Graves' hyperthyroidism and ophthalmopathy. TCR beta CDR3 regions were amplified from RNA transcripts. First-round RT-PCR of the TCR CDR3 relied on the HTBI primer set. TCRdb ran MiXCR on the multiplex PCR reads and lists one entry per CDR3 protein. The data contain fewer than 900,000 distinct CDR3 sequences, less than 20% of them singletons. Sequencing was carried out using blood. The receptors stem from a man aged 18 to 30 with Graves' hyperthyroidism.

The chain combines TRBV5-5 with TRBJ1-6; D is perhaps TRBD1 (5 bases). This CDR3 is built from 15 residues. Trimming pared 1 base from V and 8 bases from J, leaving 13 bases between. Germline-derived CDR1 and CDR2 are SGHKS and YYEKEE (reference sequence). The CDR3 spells CASSLPGLKDSPLHF. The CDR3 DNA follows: TGTGCCAGCAGCTTGCCGGGGCTCAAGGATTCACCCCTCCACTTT.

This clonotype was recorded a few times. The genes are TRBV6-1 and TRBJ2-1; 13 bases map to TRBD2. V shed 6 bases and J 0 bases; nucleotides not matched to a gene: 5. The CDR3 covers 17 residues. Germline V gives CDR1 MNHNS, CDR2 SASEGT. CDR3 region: CASSGLAGAHSYNEQFF. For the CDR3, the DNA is TGTGCCAGCAGCGGACTAGCGGGAGCCCACTCCTACAATGAGCAGTTCTTC.

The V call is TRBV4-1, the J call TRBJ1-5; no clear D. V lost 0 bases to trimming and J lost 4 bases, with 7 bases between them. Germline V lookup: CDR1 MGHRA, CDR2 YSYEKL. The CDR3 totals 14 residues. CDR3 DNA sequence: TGCGCCAGCAGCCAAGAGGCCCCGAATCAGCCCCAGCATTTT. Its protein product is CASSQEAPNQPQHF.

CDR3 sequence reads: CASSYLGADTQYF. As DNA, the CDR3 is TGTGCCAGCAGTTACTTGGGGGCAGATACGCAGTATTTT. This rearrangement joins TRBV6-5 to TRBJ2-3; D is possibly TRBD1 or TRBD2 (5 bases each). The germline gives CDR1 MNHEY, CDR2 SVGAGI. The V end lost 1 base, the J end lost 4 bases, and 6 bases lay between the germline ends. The CDR3 has 13 residues.

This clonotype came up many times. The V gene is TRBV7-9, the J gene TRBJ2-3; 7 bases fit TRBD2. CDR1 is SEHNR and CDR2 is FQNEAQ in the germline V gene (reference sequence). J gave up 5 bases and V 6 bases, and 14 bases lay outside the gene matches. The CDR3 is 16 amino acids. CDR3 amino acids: CASRSPPGRALDTQYF. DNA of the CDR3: TGTGCCAGCAGGTCCCCCCCAGGGAGGGCCTTAGATACGCAGTATTTT. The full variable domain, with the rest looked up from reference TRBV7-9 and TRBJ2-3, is DTGVSQNPRHKITKRGQNVTFRCDPISEHNRLYWYRQTLGQGPEFLTYFQNEAQLEKSRLLSDRFSAERPKGSFSTLEIQRTEQGDSAMYLCASRSPPGRALDTQYFGPGTRLTVL.